This entry lists 20 T cell receptor beta chains sequenced from one sample in a study of kidney transplant recipient with SARS-CoV-2 infection. TCRdb re-analysed the reads in MiXCR, keeping a single row per CDR3 protein. The top ten hold roughly 7% of the sample, which has 200,000 to 300,000 distinct CDR3 sequences, around 30% seen once. The sequencing used a blood sample, collected at baseline and between days 110 and 120 from a kidney transplant recipient. The receptors originated from a male patient between 25 and 39 years old who had COVID-19 and was a kidney transplant recipient. Some T cells may be the graft donor's.

This clonotype was observed many times. V and J are TRBV28 and TRBJ2-7; 7 bases are shared with TRBD1. V lost 3 bases and J lost 4; bases outside the gene matches: 9. The length of the CDR3 is 15 residues. From germline, CDR1 is MDHEN and CDR2 SYDVKM. CDR3 sequence reads: CASSLEGGWSYEQYF. The DNA of the CDR3 is TGTGCCAGCAGTTTGGAAGGGGGCTGGTCATACGAGCAGTACTTC.

This clonotype was seen at least ten times. V is TRBV2 and J is TRBJ2-2; the D is unclear. The germline V and J ends were trimmed by 5 bases and 1 base, with 14 bases remaining between them. The length of the CDR3 is 16 residues. Germline V CDR1 and CDR2: SNHLY, FYNNEI. In DNA, the CDR3 is TGTGCCAGCAGTCCTTACCGGATACAGAACACCGGGGAGCTGTTTTTT. As protein: CASSPYRIQNTGELFF.

On this clonotype itself: With a much larger clone just one base away, this may be a read error. The conserved final phenylalanine or tryptophan is absent from the CDR3, which likely points to a read error. J is TRBJ2-5 and V is TRBV7-9; 8 bases agree with TRBD2. Trimming took 4 bases from V and 4 from J; bases not matched to a gene: 14. Germline CDR1 is SEHNR and CDR2 is FQNEAQ (reference sequence). The CDR3 contains 17 residues. The CDR3 nucleotides read TGTGCCAGCAGCTGGGGGGGAGGACTAGCCCTTATAGAGACCCAGTACCTC. This sequence encodes CASSWGGGLALIETQYL.

This clonotype was recorded many times. V and J are TRBV7-9 and TRBJ2-3; 16 bases agree with TRBD2. Germline V lookup: CDR1 SEHNR, CDR2 FQNEAQ (reference sequence). CDR3 length: 18 residues. The V segment lost 2 bases and the J segment 5 bases; nucleotides outside the gene matches: 7. CDR3: CASSLIGGLAGGEDTQYF. The CDR3 DNA reads as TGTGCCAGCAGCTTAATCGGGGGACTAGCGGGAGGGGAAGATACGCAGTATTTT.

Concerning this clonotype: Since a much larger clone is just one base distant, this may be a read error. The rearrangement links TRBV5-1 to TRBJ1-1; no clear D gene. CDR1 and CDR2 (germline): SGHRS, YFSETQ. This CDR3 has 14 amino acids. The V gene lost 3 bases and the J gene lost 3 bases, with 12 bases spanning the gap. DNA for the CDR3: TGCGCCAGCAGCTCCTTCCCCGGGGACACTGAAGCTTTCTTT. Translating gives CASSSFPGDTEAFF.

This sequence joins TRBV19 and TRBJ2-3, with 9 bases that match TRBD2. CDR3 length equals 15 residues. Germline CDR1 reads LNHDA; CDR2 reads SQIVND (reference sequence). V lost 5 bases to trimming and J lost 4 bases; unmatched junction nucleotides: 7. CDR3 nucleotide sequence: TGTGCCAGTAGTCCCGCGGGAGGGGGGGCAGATACGCAGTATTTT. It encodes CASSPAGGGADTQYF. Looking up the rest from reference TRBV19 and TRBJ2-3 gives the full variable domain: DGGITQSPKYLFRKEGQNVTLSCEQNLNHDAMYWYRQDPGQGLRLIYYSQIVNDFQKGDIAEGYSVSREKKESFPLTVTSAQKNPTAFYLCASSPAGGGADTQYFGPGTRLTVL.

This clonotype was observed at least ten times. The gene calls are TRBV28 and TRBJ2-7, with TRBD1 matching over 10 bases. V shed 7 bases and J 9 bases; nucleotides not matched to a gene: 15. The CDR3 is made up of 15 amino acids. Germline V gene lookup returns CDR1 MDHEN and CDR2 SYDVKM. CDR3 amino acids: CASTGPLGTGEVQYF. In DNA form, the CDR3 reads TGTGCCAGCACCGGGCCCCTTGGGACAGGGGAGGTGCAGTACTTC.

This clonotype was picked up many times. The rearrangement links TRBV7-4 to TRBJ1-2; D not certain. From germline, CDR1 is SGHVT and CDR2 SQSDAQ. V gave up 4 bases and J gave up 4 bases, with 22 bases separating them. CDR3 length: 17 amino acids. The CDR3 sequence: CASSCVHSARKTYGYTF. CDR3 nucleotides: TGTGCCAGCAGCTGTGTGCATTCAGCTCGAAAGACCTATGGCTACACCTTC.

Note on this clonotype: This clone may be a read error of a much larger clone one base away. The chain carries TRBV5-6 and TRBJ1-4, with D possibly being TRBD1 (5 bases). The CDR3 sequence is 13 residues long. The germline V gene has CDR1 SGHDT and CDR2 YYEEEE. CDR3 DNA sequence: TGTGCCAGCAGCTGGCAGGGAAGTGAAAAACTGGTTTTT. It translates to CASSWQGSEKLVF.

This clonotype showed up many times. As DNA, the CDR3 is TGTGCCAGCGCCCCCTGGTCCGGGGGCTACACCTTC. It is translated as CASAPWSGGYTF. V and J are TRBV28 and TRBJ1-2; D not resolved. The V gene's germline CDR1 is MDHEN and CDR2 SYDVKM. The CDR3 covers 12 residues. The V and J ends lost 8 bases and 8 bases respectively, with 15 bases between them.

With respect to this clonotype: A much larger clone sits a single nucleotide away, making a read error possible. This chain uses TRBV21-1 with TRBJ2-3. TRBV21-1 is noted as a pseudogene. The CDR3 runs to 17 residues. The CDR3 loop is CASRYGTATVMQDTQYF. DNA of the CDR3: TGTGCCAGCAGATATGGTACAGCTACAGTCATGCAAGATACGCAGTATTTT.

Regarding this clonotype: This may be a read error: a much more frequent sequence differs by one nucleotide. The V and J genes are TRBV7-9 and TRBJ1-1; TRBD1 matches at 7 bases. Losses at the gene ends were 8 bases for V and 4 bases for J; bases not matched to a gene: 7. CDR1 SEHNR and CDR2 FQNEAQ come from the germline V gene (reference sequence). This CDR3 has 13 residues. The CDR3 loop reads CASVVQGSTEAFF. CDR3 DNA: TGTGCCAGCGTAGTACAGGGGAGCACTGAAGCTTTCTTT.

Of note for this clonotype: This may be a read error: a much more frequent sequence differs by one nucleotide. The chain employs TRBV6-6 and TRBJ1-3; 11 bases align to TRBD1. Germline CDR1 reads MNHNY; CDR2 reads SVGAGI (reference sequence). The CDR3 extends over 14 amino acids. With 6 bases clipped from V and 11 bases from J, the junction kept 9 bases outside the gene matches. The chain's CDR3 is CASRKGQGVHAIYF. CDR3 nucleotides: TGTGCCAGCAGGAAGGGACAGGGGGTTCACGCCATATATTTT.

Notes on this clonotype: Being one base from a much bigger clone, this may be a read error. The CDR3 bases are TGTGCCAGCAGCGCTCAGGCCACCCTTCGAAAGGCCTATGGCTACACCTTC. It encodes CASSAQATLRKAYGYTF. V is TRBV3-1 and J is TRBJ1-2, with D unresolved. V was trimmed by 5 bases and J by 4 bases, leaving 23 bases between them. Germline-derived CDR1 and CDR2 are LGHDT and YNNKEL (reference sequence). CDR3 length equals 17 residues.

V and J are TRBV7-2 and TRBJ2-3; the D is unclear. The CDR3 spans 14 residues. CDR1 and CDR2 (germline): SGHTA, FQGNSA. With 5 bases removed from V and 0 bases from J, the gap between germline ends came to 9 bases. The DNA of the CDR3 is TGTGCCAGCAGCGTATTAACTAGCACAGATACGCAGTATTTT. It is translated as CASSVLTSTDTQYF.

This clonotype was seen ten or more times. V and J are TRBV5-4 and TRBJ1-2; D not resolved. The germline V gene encodes CDR1 SGHNT and CDR2 YYREEE (reference sequence). This CDR3 has 16 residues. The germline V and J ends were trimmed by 6 bases and 4 bases, with 22 bases remaining between them. The CDR3 coding sequence is TGTGCCAGCACAGTGCCCGTACCAGGAAAGACCTATGGCTACACCTTC. Amino acid sequence: CASTVPVPGKTYGYTF.

About this clonotype itself: This clone may be a read error of a much larger clone one base away. The chain has TRBV5-6 and TRBJ2-1; D unresolved. CDR1 is SGHDT, CDR2 YYEEEE, per germline. V lost 0 bases, J lost 0 bases, and 13 bases lay in between. The CDR3 is made up of 17 amino acids. This chain's CDR3 is CASSLVDRRSSYNEQFF. The CDR3 coding sequence is TGTGCCAGCAGCTTGGTAGATCGTAGGAGCTCCTACAATGAGCAGTTCTTC.

The table lists this clonotype with many counts. The chain couples TRBV7-8 to TRBJ1-5; D perhaps matches TRBD1 (6 bases). This CDR3 spans 16 amino acids. CDR1 and CDR2 (germline): SGHVS, FQNEAQ. V lost 0 bases to trimming and J lost 1 base, with 10 bases between them. The CDR3 loop is CASSLANRVSNQPQHF. The CDR3 DNA follows: TGTGCCAGCAGCTTAGCGAACAGGGTGAGCAATCAGCCCCAGCATTTT.

As regards this clonotype: A much larger clone is a single base away; this may be a read error. V usage is TRBV5-4 and J usage is TRBJ1-2; no definite D call. CDR3 length: 16 amino acids. The germline V gene encodes CDR1 SGHNT and CDR2 YYREEE (reference sequence). Deletions cut 6 bases from V and 6 bases from J, with 24 bases between. The CDR3 protein is CASMYTVPGKTHGYTF. The CDR3 nucleotides are TGTGCCAGCATGTACACCGTACCAGGAAAGACCCATGGCTACACCTTC. Based on the CDR3 plus reference TRBV5-4 and TRBJ1-2, the full variable domain is ETGVTQSPTHLIKTRGQQVTLRCSSQSGHNTVSWYQQALGQGPQFIFQYYREEENGRGNFPPRFSGLQFPNYSSELNVNALELDDSALYLCASMYTVPGKTHGYTFGSGTRLTVV.

V and J are TRBV2 and TRBJ2-3; TRBD2 matches at 7 bases. CDR1 is SNHLY, CDR2 FYNNEI, per germline. The CDR3 spans 15 residues. Trimming cost V 2 bases and J 5 bases; bases outside gene matches: 7. CDR3 amino acids: CASSELREQVDTQYF. The CDR3 nucleotides are TGTGCCAGCAGTGAATTGCGGGAGCAAGTAGATACGCAGTATTTT.